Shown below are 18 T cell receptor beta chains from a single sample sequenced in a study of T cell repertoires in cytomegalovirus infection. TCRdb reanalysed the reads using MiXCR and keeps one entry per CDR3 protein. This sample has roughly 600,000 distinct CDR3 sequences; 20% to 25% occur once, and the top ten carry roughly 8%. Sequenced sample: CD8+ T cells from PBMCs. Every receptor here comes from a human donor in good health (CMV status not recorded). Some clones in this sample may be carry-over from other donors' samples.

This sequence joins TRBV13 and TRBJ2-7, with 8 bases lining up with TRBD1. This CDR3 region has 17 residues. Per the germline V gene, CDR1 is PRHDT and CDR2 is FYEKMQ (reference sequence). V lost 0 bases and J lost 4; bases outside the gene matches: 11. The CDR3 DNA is TGTGCCAGCAGCTTAGGCAGCGACAGGGGCGAGAGGTACGAGCAGTACTTC. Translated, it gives CASSLGSDRGERYEQYF.

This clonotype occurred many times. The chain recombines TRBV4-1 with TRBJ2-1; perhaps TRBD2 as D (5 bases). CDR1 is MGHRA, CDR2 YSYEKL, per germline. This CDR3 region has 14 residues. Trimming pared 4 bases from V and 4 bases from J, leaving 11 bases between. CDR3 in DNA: TGCGCCAGCAGCCGACTGGGAGAATACAATGAGCAGTTCTTC. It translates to CASSRLGEYNEQFF.

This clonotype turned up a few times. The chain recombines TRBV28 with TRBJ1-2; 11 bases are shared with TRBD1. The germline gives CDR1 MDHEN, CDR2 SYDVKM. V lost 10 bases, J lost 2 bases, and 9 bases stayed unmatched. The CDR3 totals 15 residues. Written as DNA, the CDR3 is TGTGCCACCGAAAAGGGACAGGGGGAGAACTATGGCTACACCTTC. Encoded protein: CATEKGQGENYGYTF.

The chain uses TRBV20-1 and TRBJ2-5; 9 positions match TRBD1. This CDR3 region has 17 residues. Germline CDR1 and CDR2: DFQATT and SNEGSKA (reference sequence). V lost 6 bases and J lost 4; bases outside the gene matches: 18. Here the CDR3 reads CSASDRGLYLPVETQYF. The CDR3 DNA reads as TGCAGTGCCTCGGACAGGGGACTTTACCTCCCGGTAGAGACCCAGTACTTC.

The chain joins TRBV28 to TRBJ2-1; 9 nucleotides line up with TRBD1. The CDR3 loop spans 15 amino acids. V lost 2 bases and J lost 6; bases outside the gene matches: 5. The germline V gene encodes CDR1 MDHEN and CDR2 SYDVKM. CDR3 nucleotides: TGTGCCAGCAGTTTAGGGACAGGGCTTTCCAATGAGCAGTTCTTC. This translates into CASSLGTGLSNEQFF.

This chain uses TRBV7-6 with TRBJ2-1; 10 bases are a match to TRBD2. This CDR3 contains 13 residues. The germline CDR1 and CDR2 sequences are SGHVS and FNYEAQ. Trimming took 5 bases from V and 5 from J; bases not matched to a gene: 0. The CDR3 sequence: CASSGLADNEQFF. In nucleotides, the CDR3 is TGTGCCAGCAGCGGACTAGCGGACAATGAGCAGTTCTTC.

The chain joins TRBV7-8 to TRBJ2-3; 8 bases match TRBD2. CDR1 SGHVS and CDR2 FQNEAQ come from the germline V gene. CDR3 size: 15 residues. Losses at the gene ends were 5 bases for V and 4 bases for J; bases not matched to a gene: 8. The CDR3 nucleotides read TGTGCCAGCAGCCTTACGGGGGGGTGGGCAGATACGCAGTATTTT. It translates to CASSLTGGWADTQYF.

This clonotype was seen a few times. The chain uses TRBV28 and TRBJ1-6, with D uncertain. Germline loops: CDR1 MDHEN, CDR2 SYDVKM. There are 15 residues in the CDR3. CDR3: CATLTGEQTHSPLHF. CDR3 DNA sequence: TGTGCTACTCTCACTGGGGAACAGACCCATTCACCCCTCCACTTT.

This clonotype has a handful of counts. CDR3 sequence: CASSWNGRGDEQYF. The CDR3 DNA follows: TGTGCCAGCAGCTGGAACGGGAGGGGGGACGAGCAGTACTTC. This rearrangement joins TRBV5-5 to TRBJ2-7; the match to TRBD2 covers 8 bases. Germline V gene lookup returns CDR1 SGHKS and CDR2 YYEKEE (reference sequence). With 3 bases clipped from V and 5 bases from J, the junction kept 7 bases outside the gene matches. There are 14 residues in the CDR3.

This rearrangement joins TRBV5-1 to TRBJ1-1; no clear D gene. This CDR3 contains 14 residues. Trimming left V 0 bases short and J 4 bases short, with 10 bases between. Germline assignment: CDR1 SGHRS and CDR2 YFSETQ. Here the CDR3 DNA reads TGCGCCAGCAGCTTGGCCGAGGGTGGCACTGAAGCTTTCTTT. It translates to CASSLAEGGTEAFF.

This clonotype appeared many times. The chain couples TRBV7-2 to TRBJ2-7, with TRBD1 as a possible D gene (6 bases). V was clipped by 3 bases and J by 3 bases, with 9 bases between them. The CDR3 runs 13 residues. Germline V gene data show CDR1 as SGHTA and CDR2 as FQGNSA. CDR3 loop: CASSFSGVYEQYV. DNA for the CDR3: TGTGCCAGCAGCTTTTCAGGGGTCTACGAGCAGTACGTC.

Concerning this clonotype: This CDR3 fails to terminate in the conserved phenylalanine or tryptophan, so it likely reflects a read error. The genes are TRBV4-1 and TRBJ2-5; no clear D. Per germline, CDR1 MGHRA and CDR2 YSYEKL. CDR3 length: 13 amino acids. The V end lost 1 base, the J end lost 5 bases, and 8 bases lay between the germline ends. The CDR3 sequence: CASSQVDGETQYI. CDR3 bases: TGCGCCAGCAGCCAAGTCGATGGGGAGACCCAGTACATC.

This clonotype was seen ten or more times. This CDR3 is CASSRDGPGPYNEQFF. The CDR3 DNA reads as TGTGCCAGCAGCCGAGACGGCCCGGGCCCCTACAATGAGCAGTTCTTC. The J gene is TRBJ2-1, the V gene TRBV7-3; D call uncertain. V was shortened by 5 bases and J by 2 bases, with 16 bases between the two germline ends. The CDR3 covers 16 residues. CDR1 and CDR2 from the germline V gene are SGHTA and FQGTGA.

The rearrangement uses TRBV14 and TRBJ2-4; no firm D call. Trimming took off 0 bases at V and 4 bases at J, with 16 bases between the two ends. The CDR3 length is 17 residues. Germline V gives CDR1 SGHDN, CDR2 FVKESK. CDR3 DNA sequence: TGTGCCAGCAGCCAAGAGAAATCGCGGCGCTTTAAAAACATTCAGTACTTC. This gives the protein CASSQEKSRRFKNIQYF.

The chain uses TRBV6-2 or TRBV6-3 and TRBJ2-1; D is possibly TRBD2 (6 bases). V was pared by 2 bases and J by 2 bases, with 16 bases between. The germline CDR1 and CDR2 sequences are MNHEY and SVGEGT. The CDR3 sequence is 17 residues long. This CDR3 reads CASSYVGQGGPYNEQFF. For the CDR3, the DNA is TGTGCCAGCAGTTACGTAGGGCAGGGAGGCCCCTACAATGAGCAGTTCTTC.

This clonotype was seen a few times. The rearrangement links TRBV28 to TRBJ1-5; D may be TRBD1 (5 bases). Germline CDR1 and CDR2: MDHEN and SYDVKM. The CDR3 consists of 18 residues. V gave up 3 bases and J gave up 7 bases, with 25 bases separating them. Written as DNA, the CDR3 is TGTGCCAGCAGTTTTGGGTGGCAGCAGGGATCATCGAACCAGCCCCAGCATTTT. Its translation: CASSFGWQQGSSNQPQHF.

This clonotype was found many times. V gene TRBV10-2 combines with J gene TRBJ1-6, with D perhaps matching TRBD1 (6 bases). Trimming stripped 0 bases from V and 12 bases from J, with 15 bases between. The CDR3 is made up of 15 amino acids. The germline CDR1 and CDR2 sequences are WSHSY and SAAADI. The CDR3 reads CASSESGSTGRPLHF. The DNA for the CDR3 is TGCGCCAGCAGTGAGTCGGGGTCGACAGGTCGACCCCTCCACTTT.

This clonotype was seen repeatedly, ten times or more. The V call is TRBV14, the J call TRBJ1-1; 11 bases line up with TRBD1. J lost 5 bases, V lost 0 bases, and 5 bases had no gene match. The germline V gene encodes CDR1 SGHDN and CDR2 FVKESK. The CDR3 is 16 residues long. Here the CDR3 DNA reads TGTGCCAGCAGCCAAGATAAGGGACAGGGGGTAACTGAAGCTTTCTTT. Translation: CASSQDKGQGVTEAFF.